The 8 T cell receptor beta chains below all came from one sample that was sequenced in a study of cytomegalovirus exposure and HLA in healthy donors. PCR used 60 Vbeta primers and 13 Jbeta primers. Using immunoSEQ multiplex PCR, the repertoire was profiled, and TCRdb retains in-frame clones only, with some absent. The sample holds fewer than 150,000 clones; 70% to 85% are singletons and the top ten take roughly 2.6%. Input material: PBMCs. The receptors were gathered from a woman between 18 and 29 years old in good health and CMV-seronegative.

This chain's CDR3 is CASSLGRGLVTEAFF. The CDR3 nucleotides read TGTGCCAGCAGTTTAGGCAGGGGGCTCGTCACTGAAGCTTTCTTT. The V gene is TRBV21-1, the J gene TRBJ1-1; the D segment call TRBD1 is taken from the table without a DNA check. TRBV21-1 is tagged as a pseudogene. This CDR3 has 15 amino acids.

This chain uses TRBV7-6 with TRBJ2-2; 8 nucleotides line up with TRBD1. Trimming removed 1 base from V and 0 bases from J; junction bases left unmatched: 7. CDR3 length: 18 residues. Per the germline V gene, CDR1 is SGHVS and CDR2 is FNYEAQ. CDR3 sequence: CASSLVPGGSSNTGELFF. The CDR3, as DNA: TGTGCCAGCAGCTTAGTTCCAGGGGGCAGCTCGAACACCGGGGAGCTGTTTTTT.

This chain uses TRBV10-1 with TRBJ2-6, with TRBD1 matching over 10 bases. This CDR3 is built from 18 residues. Germline loops: CDR1 WNHNN, CDR2 SYGVQD (reference sequence). V lost 4 bases to trimming and J lost 2 bases; unmatched junction nucleotides: 8. CDR3 protein: CASSGDRGRFTGANVLTF. The CDR3 DNA reads as TGCGCCAGCAGTGGTGACAGGGGGCGGTTTACTGGGGCCAACGTCCTGACTTTC.

This rearrangement joins TRBV5-1 to TRBJ1-6; possibly TRBD1 for D (5 bases). This CDR3 has 16 amino acids. In germline, CDR1 is SGHRS, CDR2 YFSETQ. The V gene lost 0 bases and the J gene lost 10 bases, with 17 bases spanning the gap. The CDR3 is CASSLDVRRGESPLHF. The DNA for the CDR3 is TGCGCCAGCAGCTTGGATGTCAGACGGGGGGAATCACCCCTCCACTTT.

The rearrangement joins TRBV29-1 to TRBJ2-2; D is perhaps TRBD2 (6 bases). This CDR3 is 13 amino acids long. Germline CDR1 and CDR2: SQVTM and ANQGSEA. V was cut by 3 bases and J by 7 bases, with 12 bases left in between. The CDR3 is CSVEERAGGELFF. In DNA form, the CDR3 reads TGCAGCGTTGAGGAGCGGGCAGGCGGGGAGCTGTTTTTT.

This chain links TRBV7-9 with TRBJ1-3; perhaps TRBD1 as D (6 bases). The CDR3 covers 15 residues. In germline, CDR1 is SEHNR, CDR2 FQNEAQ (reference sequence). V was pared by 4 bases and J by 0 bases, with 10 bases between. The chain's CDR3 is CASSSTGLSGNTIYF. The DNA of the CDR3 is TGTGCCAGCAGCTCGACAGGACTCTCTGGAAACACCATATATTTT.

This chain uses TRBV5-8 with TRBJ1-2; D remains unclear. The ends were cut back, 5 bases at V and 11 bases at J, with 13 bases in the middle. Germline assignment: CDR1 SGHTS and CDR2 YDEGEE. The CDR3 totals 11 residues. The CDR3 region is CASRRELLYTF. CDR3 coding DNA: TGTGCCAGCAGGCGGGAGTTACTTTACACCTTC.

This clone came up once. CDR3 amino acids: CASSQNRGPFYGYTF. DNA of the CDR3: TGTGCCAGCAGCCAAAACAGGGGCCCATTCTATGGCTACACCTTC. The rearrangement links TRBV4-2 to TRBJ1-2; TRBD1 matches at 7 bases. Unmatched junction bases numbered 7, after V lost 2 bases and J lost 4 bases. The CDR3 sequence is 15 residues long. Per germline, CDR1 LGHNA and CDR2 YNFKEQ.